This TCR beta chain was retrieved from a study of response to subunit inactivated influenza vaccine. Germline CDR1 and CDR2: LGHDT and YNNKEL (reference sequence). The CDR3 consists of 16 residues. The V and J ends lost 0 bases and 3 bases respectively, with 12 bases between them. MiXCR, run by TCRdb on the RT-PCR reads, gives a single entry per CDR3 protein. The table records more than 700,000 distinct CDR3 sequences, over 20% of them present only once. This clonotype was obtained from a man between 50 and 59 years old who received an inactivated influenza vaccine. The chain carries TRBV3-1 and TRBJ2-1; D is unresolved. The specimen was PBMCs from blood, collected around 5 days after vaccination. The CDR3 sequence is CASSQEGILNYNEQFF. The CDR3, as DNA: TGTGCCAGCAGCCAAGAAGGGATCCTTAACTACAATGAGCAGTTCTTC.